The source of this T cell receptor beta chain is a study of CD8 T cells in Susac syndrome. Study details: The Susac syndrome patients that were sequenced included roughly 6 with active disease and eight in remission. When their blood was taken, patients with Susac syndrome were therapy-naive, taking corticosteroids, or taking intravenous immunoglobulin alone.

This CDR3 has 14 amino acids. Per germline, CDR1 DFQATT and CDR2 SNEGSKA (reference sequence). J gave up 12 bases and V 2 bases, and 10 bases lay outside the gene matches. Random-hexamer reverse transcription was applied to roughly 0.5 to 1 ug RNA. The CDR3 of TCR beta was amplified by immunoSEQ multiplex PCR across 54 Vbeta and 13 Jbeta. In TCRdb, the immunoSEQ multiplex PCR reads were re-called with MiXCR into one record per CDR3 protein. The table includes 150,000 to 200,000 distinct CDR3 sequences, 94% detected once. As judged by recently defined diagnostic criteria, patients with Susac syndrome had definite or probable disease.

The rearrangement links TRBV20-1 to TRBJ2-1; TRBD1 aligns across 10 bases. The sequenced sample consisted of CD4+ T cells from PBMCs. The receptor's source is a human donor with Susac syndrome. The DNA of the CDR3 is TGCAGTGCTAGACTCGGGACAGGGGAGGTAGGGCAGTTCTTC. Its protein product is CSARLGTGEVGQFF.